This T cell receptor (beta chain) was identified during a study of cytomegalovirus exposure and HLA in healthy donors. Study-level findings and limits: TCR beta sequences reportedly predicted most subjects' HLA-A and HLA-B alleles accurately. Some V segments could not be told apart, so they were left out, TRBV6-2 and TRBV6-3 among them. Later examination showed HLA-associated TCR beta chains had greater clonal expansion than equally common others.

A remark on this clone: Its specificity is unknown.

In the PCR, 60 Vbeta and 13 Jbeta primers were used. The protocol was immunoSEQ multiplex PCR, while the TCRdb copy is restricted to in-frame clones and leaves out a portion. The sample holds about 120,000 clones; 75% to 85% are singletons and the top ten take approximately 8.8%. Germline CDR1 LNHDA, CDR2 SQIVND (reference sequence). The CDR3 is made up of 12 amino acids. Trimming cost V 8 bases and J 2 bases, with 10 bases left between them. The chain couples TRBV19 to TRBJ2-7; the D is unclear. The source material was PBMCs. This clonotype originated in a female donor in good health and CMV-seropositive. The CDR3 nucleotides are TGTGCCAGTGCTAGGAGCCCCTACGAGCAGTACTTC. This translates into CASARSPYEQYF. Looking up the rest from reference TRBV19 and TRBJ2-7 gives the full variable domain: DGGITQSPKYLFRKEGQNVTLSCEQNLNHDAMYWYRQDPGQGLRLIYYSQIVNDFQKGDIAEGYSVSREKKESFPLTVTSAQKNPTAFYLCASARSPYEQYFGPGTRLTVT.